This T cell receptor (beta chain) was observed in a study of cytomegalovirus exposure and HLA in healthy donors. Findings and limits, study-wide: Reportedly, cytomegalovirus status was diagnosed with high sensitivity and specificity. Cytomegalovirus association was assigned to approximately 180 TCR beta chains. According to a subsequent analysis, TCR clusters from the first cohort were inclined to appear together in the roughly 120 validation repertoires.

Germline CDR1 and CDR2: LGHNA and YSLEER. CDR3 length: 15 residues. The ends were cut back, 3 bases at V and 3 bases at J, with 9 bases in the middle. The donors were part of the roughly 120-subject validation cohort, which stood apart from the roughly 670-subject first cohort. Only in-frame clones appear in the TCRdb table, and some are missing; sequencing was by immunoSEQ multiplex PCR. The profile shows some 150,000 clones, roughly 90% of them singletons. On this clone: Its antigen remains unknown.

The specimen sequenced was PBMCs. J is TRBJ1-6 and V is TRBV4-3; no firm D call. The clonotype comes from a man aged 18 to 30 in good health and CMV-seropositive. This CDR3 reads CASSQDGGYNSPLHF. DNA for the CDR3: TGCGCCAGCAGCCAGGACGGAGGCTATAATTCACCCCTCCACTTT.